This T cell receptor beta chain was obtained from a study of breast tumors, draining lymph nodes, adjacent tissues. Trimming removed 4 bases from V and 2 bases from J, with 15 bases in between. The germline V gene encodes CDR1 SEHNR and CDR2 FQNEAQ (reference sequence). The CDR3 covers 15 residues. TCRdb used MiXCR to reprocess the multiplex PCR reads, holding one entry per CDR3 protein. The table lists fewer than 15,000 distinct CDR3 sequences, around three fifths of them singletons. Whole-study findings and limits: The lymph node origin of tumor T cells was framed as consistent with a hypothesis, not demonstrated. Compared with lymph nodes, tumors were less diverse; compared with nontumor tissue, more. Tumor and nontumor repertoires were significantly more similar in luminal-like than in basal-like breast cancer. Data fit most tumor T cells coming from lymph node, expanding in tumor.

This clonotype is termed medium-sized (0.01 to 0.1%). The antigen is undetermined. The origin of this receptor is a female donor with breast cancer. Some clones in this sample may be carry-over from other donors' samples. The chain joins TRBV7-9 to TRBJ2-7; either TRBD1 or TRBD2 may supply D (5 bases each). Sample: tumor-adjacent breast tissue. CDR3 nucleotides: TGTGCCAGCAGCTCCATTCGGGACGGTACCTACGAGCAGTACTTC. The encoded protein is CASSSIRDGTYEQYF.